The following is a T cell receptor beta chain sequence with its context. The antigen remains undetermined. This entry belongs to a study of T-cell memory formation after mild COVID-19. Study in general: TCR clusters showed largely donor specificity.

TCRdb re-derived calls from the 5' RACE reads in MiXCR, one entry per CDR3 protein. The profile shows about 440,000 distinct CDR3 sequences, 20% of them singletons. Study-wide findings and caveats: CD4/CD8 balance held among clones contracting day 15 to 85, and later expanders leaned CD4+. Clones which contracted sat mainly in CM and EM if CD4+, and in EMRA if CD8+.

Trimming cost V 0 bases and J 7 bases; bases outside gene matches: 11. Germline V gene sequence: CDR1 LGHDT, CDR2 YNNKEL (reference sequence). The CDR3 length is 17 residues. The TCR comes from an adult woman who had mild COVID-19 (a few samples of this study predate the infection). Cell type and time point are not known. Sequencing used PBMCs or a T cell subset sorted from them (not recorded which). This chain links TRBV3-1 with TRBJ2-3, with 9 bases matching TRBD2. The DNA of the CDR3 is TGTGCCAGCAGCCAAGATTACCCGGGACTAGCAAGTAATACGCAGTATTTT. This encodes CASSQDYPGLASNTQYF.